This T cell receptor beta chain was observed in a study of early stage breast cancer tumors. Generated by immunoSEQ multiplex PCR, the TCRdb table keeps only in-frame clones and is missing some. In the table there are 30,000 or so clones, 72% of which are singletons. The V gene's germline CDR1 is LNHNV and CDR2 YYDKDF (reference sequence). The ends were cut back, 0 bases at V and 0 bases at J, with 3 bases in the middle. CDR3 length: 14 amino acids. Material for sequencing was blood. The V call is TRBV15, the J call TRBJ1-5, with no clear D. The TCR originated in a person aged 50-59 years with breast cancer. CDR3 bases: TGTGCCACCAGCAGAGAAGTTAGCAATCAGCCCCAGCATTTT. It specifies CATSREVSNQPQHF.